This T cell receptor (beta chain) was recorded in a study of molecular identifiers for immune sequencing clone quantification. Input for naive CD8 libraries was roughly 19,000 to 1,100,000 sorted cells; the RNA fraction used was 10%, 30% or 50%. Sorting captured naive CD8 T cells as CD8+CD4-CCR7+CD45RA+. The use of previously described methods and listed TCR primers produced the bulk TCR libraries. TCRdb re-called the PCR reads with MiXCR, one entry per CDR3 protein. Altogether approximately 90,000 distinct CDR3 sequences are present, 20% to 25% being singletons, with the ten largest covering 0.94%. This clonotype has ten or more counts. Trimming removed 4 bases at V and 4 bases at J, with 15 bases between. The germline CDR1 and CDR2 sequences are MNHEY and SMNVEV (reference sequence). The CDR3 runs to 15 residues.

The rearrangement links TRBV27 to TRBJ2-3; D assignment may be TRBD1 or TRBD2 (5 bases each). The material sequenced was naive CD8+ T cells from blood, with Jurkat cell RNA spiked in. Subset denoted: FACS-sorted CD8+CD4-CCR7+CD45RA+ naive T cells. The source of this sequence is a human donor in good health. Some libraries in this study had Jurkat cell RNA spiked in. The CDR3: CASSSIEGYADTQYF. CDR3 nucleotides: TGTGCCAGCAGTTCCATAGAGGGGTACGCAGATACGCAGTATTTT.